Listed below are T cell receptor beta chains from one sample, sequenced in a study of human T cells and chemical hapten exposure. TCRdb fed the RACE reads into MiXCR, producing one record per CDR3 protein. This table has about 380,000 distinct CDR3 sequences, approximately 5.1% appearing once. The material was whole blood, obtained in connection with sensitization to the hapten diphenylcyclopropenone (DPC). The receptors stem from a woman aged 45 to 65 with alopecia areata. Some clones in this sample may be carry-over from other donors' samples. The CDR3 runs from the conserved cysteine through the conserved F or W. Fields, in order: clone size, V gene, D gene, J gene, CDR3 protein, CDR3 DNA. D genes are given only for firm matches. Expanded clones get a size class; other rows say once, few or many, or leave the size out.

abundance: many; v_gene: TRBV7-2; d_gene: TRBD2; j_gene: TRBJ2-1; CDR3aa: CASSSKGLAGGRPGDEQFF; CDR3nt: TGTGCCAGCAGCTCAAAGGGACTAGCGGGGGGGCGGCCTGGGGATGAGCAGTTCTTC
abundance: few; v_gene: TRBV12-3/TRBV12-4; d_gene: .; j_gene: TRBJ1-2; CDR3aa: CASSPTGSGFGYTF; CDR3nt: TGTGCCAGCAGCCCCACAGGTTCCGGGTTTGGCTACACCTTC
abundance: many; v_gene: TRBV6-1; d_gene: .; j_gene: TRBJ2-1; CDR3aa: CASSDVLERSQGKEQFF; CDR3nt: TGTGCCAGCAGTGACGTTTTGGAGCGGTCCCAGGGGAAGGAGCAGTTCTTC
abundance: few; v_gene: TRBV6-2/TRBV6-3; d_gene: .; j_gene: TRBJ2-5; CDR3aa: CASRLGETQYF; CDR3nt: TGTGCCAGCAGGCTGGGGGAGACCCAGTACTTC
abundance: many; v_gene: TRBV9; d_gene: .; j_gene: TRBJ2-3; CDR3aa: CASSVGDNTDTQYF; CDR3nt: TGTGCCAGCAGCGTAGGGGACAACACAGATACGCAGTATTTT
abundance: .; v_gene: TRBV4-3; d_gene: .; j_gene: TRBJ2-2; CDR3aa: CASSPEGLNTGELFF; CDR3nt: TGCGCCAGCAGCCCCGAGGGGCTCAACACCGGGGAGCTGTTTTTT
abundance: many; v_gene: TRBV20-1; d_gene: .; j_gene: TRBJ1-1; CDR3aa: CSASWGEDTEAFF; CDR3nt: TGCAGTGCTAGTTGGGGGGAAGACACTGAAGCTTTCTTT
abundance: many; v_gene: TRBV11-2; d_gene: TRBD1; j_gene: TRBJ2-2; CDR3aa: CASSSTGTGVANTGELFF; CDR3nt: TGTGCCAGCAGCTCTACCGGGACAGGAGTCGCGAACACCGGGGAGCTGTTTTTT
abundance: many; v_gene: TRBV5-1; d_gene: .; j_gene: TRBJ1-4; CDR3aa: CASSLPPDEKLFF; CDR3nt: TGCGCCAGCAGCTTGCCCCCGGATGAAAAACTGTTTTTT
abundance: few; v_gene: TRBV2; d_gene: TRBD1; j_gene: TRBJ2-1; CDR3aa: CASTETGFFSYNEQFF; CDR3nt: TGTGCCAGCACCGAGACAGGGTTTTTCTCCTACAATGAGCAGTTCTTC
abundance: .; v_gene: TRBV4-1; d_gene: TRBD1; j_gene: TRBJ2-7; CDR3aa: CASSQITGGGEQYF; CDR3nt: TGCGCCAGCAGCCAAATTACAGGGGGCGGCGAGCAGTACTTC
abundance: .; v_gene: TRBV7-8; d_gene: TRBD1; j_gene: TRBJ1-5; CDR3aa: CASSSWTGAQPQHF; CDR3nt: TGTGCCAGCAGCTCATGGACAGGGGCTCAGCCCCAGCATTTT
abundance: .; v_gene: TRBV5-4; d_gene: .; j_gene: TRBJ2-3; CDR3aa: CASSPRAEDTQYF; CDR3nt: TGTGCCAGCAGTCCTAGAGCAGAAGATACGCAGTATTTT
abundance: .; v_gene: TRBV12-5; d_gene: .; j_gene: TRBJ1-5; CDR3aa: CASGLRTANQPQHF; CDR3nt: TGTGCTAGTGGTTTAAGGACAGCCAATCAGCCCCAGCATTTT
abundance: few; v_gene: TRBV3-1; d_gene: .; j_gene: TRBJ1-5; CDR3aa: CASSQRDQPYQPQHF; CDR3nt: TGTGCCAGCAGCCAAAGGGACCAGCCCTATCAGCCCCAGCATTTT
abundance: many; v_gene: TRBV20-1; d_gene: TRBD2; j_gene: TRBJ2-1; CDR3aa: CSARDPKREKSYNEQFF; CDR3nt: TGCAGTGCTAGAGACCCGAAGCGGGAGAAATCCTACAATGAGCAGTTCTTC
abundance: many; v_gene: TRBV5-4; d_gene: .; j_gene: TRBJ1-1; CDR3aa: CASSLRRSSGHTEAFF; CDR3nt: TGTGCCAGCAGTCTTAGACGGTCATCGGGACACACTGAAGCTTTCTTT
abundance: .; v_gene: TRBV30; d_gene: .; j_gene: TRBJ2-7; CDR3aa: CAWGDRYREEQYF; CDR3nt: TGTGCCTGGGGTGACAGGTACCGTGAAGAGCAGTACTTC
abundance: few; v_gene: TRBV6-2/TRBV6-3; d_gene: .; j_gene: TRBJ1-5; CDR3aa: CASTPPGGPGNQPQHF; CDR3nt: TGTGCCAGCACCCCGCCTGGGGGCCCGGGCAATCAGCCCCAGCATTTT
abundance: many; v_gene: TRBV9; d_gene: .; j_gene: TRBJ1-1; CDR3aa: CASSVDVGNTEAFF; CDR3nt: TGTGCCAGCAGCGTAGACGTGGGGAACACTGAAGCTTTCTTT
abundance: few; v_gene: TRBV3-1; d_gene: .; j_gene: TRBJ1-3; CDR3aa: CASSQDLAASGNTIYF; CDR3nt: TGTGCCAGCAGCCAAGATCTGGCAGCCTCTGGAAACACCATATATTTT
abundance: .; v_gene: TRBV6-6; d_gene: TRBD1; j_gene: TRBJ2-1; CDR3aa: CASSYRPGQGRGFF; CDR3nt: TGTGCCAGCAGTTACCGCCCGGGACAGGGGAGGGGATTCTTC
abundance: .; v_gene: TRBV20-1; d_gene: .; j_gene: TRBJ1-1; CDR3aa: CSASVLNTEAFF; CDR3nt: TGCAGTGCTAGTGTTTTGAACACTGAAGCTTTCTTT
abundance: .; v_gene: TRBV30; d_gene: .; j_gene: TRBJ2-7; CDR3aa: CAWMSADEQYF; CDR3nt: TGTGCCTGGATGAGCGCGGACGAGCAGTACTTC
abundance: many; v_gene: TRBV6-5; d_gene: TRBD1; j_gene: TRBJ1-1; CDR3aa: CASSYDRGWEAFF; CDR3nt: TGTGCCAGCAGTTACGACAGGGGATGGGAAGCTTTCTTT
abundance: few; v_gene: TRBV20-1; d_gene: .; j_gene: TRBJ1-2; CDR3aa: CSASTRRDGYTF; CDR3nt: TGCAGTGCTAGCACGAGGAGGGACGGCTACACCTTC
abundance: .; v_gene: TRBV29-1; d_gene: .; j_gene: TRBJ2-4; CDR3aa: CSVERQGGNIQYF; CDR3nt: TGCAGCGTTGAAAGGCAGGGAGGAAACATTCAGTACTTC
abundance: few; v_gene: TRBV6-2/TRBV6-3; d_gene: TRBD2; j_gene: TRBJ2-1; CDR3aa: CASSSASGSSLQNEQFF; CDR3nt: TGTGCCAGCAGTTCTGCCAGCGGGAGTTCCCTACAGAATGAGCAGTTCTTC
abundance: many; v_gene: TRBV12-3/TRBV12-4; d_gene: .; j_gene: TRBJ2-1; CDR3aa: CASSLGPRSGEQFF; CDR3nt: TGTGCCAGCAGTTTAGGGCCCCGAAGCGGTGAGCAGTTCTTC
abundance: many; v_gene: TRBV2; d_gene: .; j_gene: TRBJ2-1; CDR3aa: CASSGELASNEQFF; CDR3nt: TGTGCCAGCAGTGGGGAGTTGGCTAGCAATGAGCAGTTCTTC
abundance: many; v_gene: TRBV3-1; d_gene: TRBD2; j_gene: TRBJ2-1; CDR3aa: CASSQPSGGAGEQFF; CDR3nt: TGTGCCAGCAGCCAACCAAGCGGGGGGGCCGGGGAGCAGTTCTTC
abundance: .; v_gene: TRBV2; d_gene: .; j_gene: TRBJ2-3; CDR3aa: CASSERRLFTDTQYF; CDR3nt: TGTGCCAGCAGTGAACGGCGTCTTTTCACAGATACGCAGTATTTT
abundance: .; v_gene: TRBV12-5; d_gene: .; j_gene: TRBJ2-7; CDR3aa: CASGLVGAGPHF; CDR3nt: TGTGCTAGTGGTTTGGTAGGTGCAGGACCCCACTTC
abundance: .; v_gene: TRBV5-1; d_gene: .; j_gene: TRBJ2-3; CDR3aa: CASSLEGGHTDTQYF; CDR3nt: TGCGCCAGCAGCTTAGAGGGAGGACACACAGATACGCAGTATTTT
abundance: many; v_gene: TRBV11-3; d_gene: TRBD1; j_gene: TRBJ2-3; CDR3aa: CASSFRQGTDTQYF; CDR3nt: TGTGCCAGCAGCTTTCGACAGGGTACAGATACGCAGTATTTT
abundance: many; v_gene: TRBV15; d_gene: .; j_gene: TRBJ2-6; CDR3aa: CATSRSFSGANVLTF; CDR3nt: TGTGCCACCAGCAGATCCTTCTCTGGGGCCAACGTCCTGACTTTC
abundance: many; v_gene: TRBV6-1; d_gene: TRBD1; j_gene: TRBJ2-1; CDR3aa: CASSVPTGLNEQFF; CDR3nt: TGTGCCAGCAGTGTACCGACAGGGTTGAATGAGCAGTTCTTC
abundance: few; v_gene: TRBV15; d_gene: TRBD1; j_gene: TRBJ2-4; CDR3aa: CATSGRQGLAKNIQYF; CDR3nt: TGTGCCACCAGCGGAAGACAGGGGTTAGCCAAAAACATTCAGTACTTC
abundance: few; v_gene: TRBV7-9; d_gene: .; j_gene: TRBJ1-4; CDR3aa: CASSQDGPNEKLFF; CDR3nt: TGTGCCAGCAGCCAGGACGGACCTAATGAAAAACTGTTTTTT
abundance: .; v_gene: TRBV12-3/TRBV12-4; d_gene: .; j_gene: TRBJ1-5; CDR3aa: CASSFMGGNQPQHF; CDR3nt: TGTGCCAGCAGTTTCATGGGGGGCAATCAGCCCCAGCATTTT
abundance: many; v_gene: TRBV29-1; d_gene: .; j_gene: TRBJ2-7; CDR3aa: CSVVRLSEQYF; CDR3nt: TGCAGCGTTGTAAGGTTGAGCGAGCAGTACTTC